These 32 T cell receptor beta chains were all obtained from the same sample, sequenced in a study of blood T cells in healthy people across ages. A second PCR, run for about 7 to 11 cycles, used a sample-barcoded 5' primer plus a J-beta primer mix. TCRdb reprocessed the 5' RACE reads via MiXCR and lists one record per CDR3 protein. The sample includes about 730,000 distinct CDR3 sequences, roughly 41% of them seen just once. The specimen was blood. The receptors derive from a woman aged 60-70 years in good health.

This clonotype was counted a few times. The gene calls are TRBV20-1 and TRBJ2-7; 9 positions match TRBD1. V dropped 5 bases and J dropped 5; count of bases not matched to a gene: 4. Germline V CDR1 and CDR2: DFQATT, SNEGSKA (reference sequence). There are 12 residues in the CDR3. Here the CDR3 reads CSAGTGSHEQYF. CDR3 bases: TGCAGTGCTGGGACAGGGTCCCACGAGCAGTACTTC.

In its sample, this clonotype was seen once. The chain links TRBV7-2 to TRBJ2-7; 8 bases match TRBD2. The V gene's germline CDR1 is SGHTA and CDR2 FQGNSA. The CDR3 contains 15 residues. Trimming cost V 7 bases and J 6 bases; bases outside gene matches: 14. The CDR3 reads CASIPPPGLDREQYF. The CDR3 coding sequence is TGTGCCAGCATCCCCCCACCGGGACTAGACCGCGAGCAGTACTTC.

Only one count was recorded for this clonotype. The chain joins TRBV6-1 to TRBJ1-4; 9 bases map to TRBD1. The CDR3 has 13 amino acids. The V segment lost 7 bases and the J segment 8 bases; nucleotides outside the gene matches: 5. Germline CDR1 reads MNHNS; CDR2 reads SASEGT. CDR3 amino acids: CASTGQGLEKLFF. CDR3 in DNA: TGTGCCAGCACGGGACAGGGCCTCGAAAAACTGTTTTTT.

The chain recombines TRBV7-9 with TRBJ1-5; 10 bases are a match to TRBD1. With 4 bases clipped from V and 6 bases from J, the junction kept 3 bases outside the gene matches. The CDR3 extends over 14 amino acids. Germline V gives CDR1 SEHNR, CDR2 FQNEAQ (reference sequence). CDR3 loop: CASSSGTGVQPQHF. CDR3 in DNA: TGTGCCAGCAGCTCAGGGACAGGGGTTCAGCCCCAGCATTTT.

Concerning this clonotype: One end of the junction varies from germline; a read error may be responsible. The chain carries TRBV9 and TRBJ2-1; D is perhaps TRBD1 (5 bases). The CDR3 has 13 residues. The germline gives CDR1 SGDLS, CDR2 YYNGEE. CDR3 amino acids: CANSVDSYNEQFF. The CDR3 nucleotides are TGTGCCAACAGCGTAGACAGCTACAATGAGCAGTTCTTC.

The chain uses TRBV21-1 and TRBJ2-3; the D call of TRBD2 is as the table states it, not checked on the DNA. TRBV21-1 is termed a pseudogene. The CDR3 runs to 15 residues. CDR3 in DNA: TGTGCCAGCAGCCCCACTAGCGAGGGGGCAGATACGCAGTATTTT. It yields the protein CASSPTSEGADTQYF.

This clonotype was counted a few times. J is TRBJ2-3 and V is TRBV6-5; unclear D gene. This CDR3 has 11 amino acids. Germline CDR1 and CDR2: MNHEY and SVGAGI. The ends were cut back, 2 bases at V and 8 bases at J, with 5 bases in the middle. The chain's CDR3 is CASSYLGTQYF. As DNA, the CDR3 is TGTGCCAGCAGTTACCTCGGTACGCAGTATTTT.

This clonotype was observed a single time. The chain carries TRBV6-1 and TRBJ1-5; D is uncertain. V was cut by 7 bases and J by 6 bases, with 10 bases left in between. The CDR3 runs 12 residues. CDR1 and CDR2 (germline): MNHNS, SASEGT. The CDR3 sequence is CASMTLLQPQHF. The CDR3 nucleotides are TGTGCCAGCATGACTTTACTTCAGCCCCAGCATTTT.

The V and J genes are TRBV5-1 and TRBJ1-2; possibly TRBD1 for D (6 bases). With 4 bases removed from V and 7 bases from J, the gap between germline ends came to 14 bases. CDR3 length: 13 residues. CDR1 is SGHRS and CDR2 is YFSETQ in the germline V gene. CDR3 DNA: TGCGCCAGCAGCGTGGACAGTAGGGGTGGCTACACCTTC. This translates into CASSVDSRGGYTF.

In this sample, this clonotype turned up many times. This chain joins TRBV27 and TRBJ1-5; TRBD1 matches at 7 bases. The CDR3 covers 13 residues. Trimming cost V 5 bases and J 5 bases; bases outside gene matches: 3. Looked up from germline, CDR1 is MNHEY and CDR2 is SMNVEV (reference sequence). This CDR3 is CASSRTGDQPQHF. For the CDR3, the DNA is TGTGCCAGCAGTAGAACAGGGGATCAGCCCCAGCATTTT.

The table lists this clonotype with a few counts. CDR3 DNA sequence: TGTGCCAGCAGCTCTACTAGCGGGGGGGCCTACGAGCAGTACTTC. Its translation is CASSSTSGGAYEQYF. This chain uses TRBV12-3 or TRBV12-4 with TRBJ2-7, with 13 bases matching TRBD2. Trimming removed 6 bases from V and 2 bases from J; junction bases left unmatched: 4. This CDR3 spans 15 amino acids.

In DNA, the CDR3 is TGCAGTGCTAGAGATCGTGGATGCACAGATACGCAGTATTTT. This translates into CSARDRGCTDTQYF. The chain couples TRBV20-1 to TRBJ2-3; D gene uncertain. Trimming left V 0 bases short and J 1 base short, with 8 bases between. The CDR3 is made up of 14 amino acids. Germline V CDR1 and CDR2: DFQATT, SNEGSKA (reference sequence).

This clonotype was seen repeatedly, ten times or more. J is TRBJ2-5 and V is TRBV11-2; D is unresolved. Trimming took off 1 base at V and 5 bases at J, with 5 bases between the two ends. CDR1 and CDR2 from the germline V gene are SGHAT and FQNNGV. This CDR3 contains 12 residues. The CDR3 DNA follows: TGTGCCAGCAGCTTAGTCCCGGAGACCCAGTACTTC. Translated: CASSLVPETQYF.

The chain uses TRBV28 and TRBJ2-5; D is perhaps TRBD1 or TRBD2 (5 bases each). The tail of the sequence fits TRBJ2-7 better, so the J call may be wrong. Germline V CDR1 and CDR2: MDHEN, SYDVKM. The CDR3 is 13 residues long. CDR3 bases: TGTGCCAGCAGGAAAGTGGGGGTCTACGAGCAGTACTTC. This sequence encodes CASRKVGVYEQYF.

This clonotype appeared a few times. V gene TRBV2 combines with J gene TRBJ2-7; TRBD1 might be the D (6 bases). The CDR3 length is 12 residues. The germline CDR1 and CDR2 sequences are SNHLY and FYNNEI. With 8 bases removed from V and 2 bases from J, the gap between germline ends came to 10 bases. The CDR3 loop is CASGDTPYEQYF. The CDR3 DNA follows: TGTGCCAGCGGGGACACCCCCTACGAGCAGTACTTC.

This chain connects TRBV6-6 to TRBJ1-2; 12 bases map to TRBD1. The CDR3 is 15 amino acids. From germline, CDR1 is MNHNY and CDR2 SVGAGI (reference sequence). J lost 8 bases, V lost 2 bases, and 6 bases had no gene match. CDR3 region: CASSYTGTGGMGYTF. As DNA, the CDR3 is TGTGCCAGCAGTTACACCGGGACAGGGGGCATGGGCTACACCTTC.

J is TRBJ2-1 and V is TRBV6-1; perhaps TRBD2 as D (6 bases). Looked up from germline, CDR1 is MNHNS and CDR2 is SASEGT. V lost 6 bases, J lost 5 bases, and 20 bases lay in between. The CDR3 totals 16 residues. CDR3: CASRGPTSGVHNEQFF. The CDR3 DNA reads as TGTGCCAGCAGAGGGCCAACGTCGGGGGTTCACAATGAGCAGTTCTTC.

This clonotype has only a few counts. The CDR3 loop reads CASSLGVSRTEAFF. In DNA form, the CDR3 reads TGTGCCAGCAGTTTAGGGGTCAGTAGGACTGAAGCTTTCTTT. V and J are TRBV12-3 or TRBV12-4 and TRBJ1-1; no definite D call. The CDR3 sequence is 14 residues long. The germline V and J ends were trimmed by 1 base and 5 bases, with 11 bases remaining between them.

The CDR3, as DNA: TGCAGTGCTAGATACCTAGGAACCTTCAATGAGCAGTTCTTC. Translation: CSARYLGTFNEQFF. V usage is TRBV20-1 and J usage is TRBJ2-1; D remains unclear. The V and J ends lost 2 bases and 6 bases respectively, with 14 bases between them. The CDR3 totals 14 residues. Germline V lookup: CDR1 DFQATT, CDR2 SNEGSKA (reference sequence).

The chain links TRBV20-1 to TRBJ2-5, with D perhaps matching TRBD1 or TRBD2 (6 bases each). CDR1 and CDR2 (germline): DFQATT, SNEGSKA (reference sequence). The CDR3 totals 13 residues. CDR3 nucleotide sequence: TGCAAGCAGGGGCAGGGGACTCCCCGGGAAGGGTACTTC. Translating gives CKQGQGTPREGYF.

The chain joins TRBV29-1 to TRBJ2-3; D is undetermined. The CDR3 extends over 15 amino acids. Trimming took off 4 bases at V and 5 bases at J, with 19 bases between the two ends. Per the germline V gene, CDR1 is SQVTM and CDR2 is ANQGSEA. The CDR3 region is CSVGAPTTSRDTQYF. The CDR3 DNA is TGCAGCGTTGGGGCCCCGACAACCAGCCGAGATACGCAGTATTTT.

As for this clonotype: A read error may be the cause here, since a much bigger clone is one base away. The CDR3 loop reads CASSRDGGVTDTQYF. For the CDR3, the DNA is TGTGCCAGCAGCCGAGATGGGGGGGTCACAGATACGCAGTATTTT. J is TRBJ2-3 and V is TRBV3-1, with TRBD2 identical over 7 bases. CDR3 size: 15 residues. In germline, CDR1 is LGHDT, CDR2 YNNKEL (reference sequence). V dropped 4 bases and J dropped 2; count of bases not matched to a gene: 6.

The chain uses TRBV3-1 and TRBJ2-1; perhaps D is TRBD1 or TRBD2 (5 bases each). Germline CDR1 reads LGHDT; CDR2 reads YNNKEL (reference sequence). The V gene lost 4 bases and the J gene lost 5 bases, with 15 bases spanning the gap. This CDR3 comprises 15 residues. CDR3 region: CASSLLGDGDNEQFF. As DNA, the CDR3 is TGTGCCAGCAGCCTCCTCGGGGACGGGGACAATGAGCAGTTCTTC.

This chain uses TRBV7-9 with TRBJ1-4; D remains ambiguous. The germline V gene encodes CDR1 SEHNR and CDR2 FQNEAQ (reference sequence). V dropped 1 base and J dropped 7 bases, with 7 bases sitting between them. The CDR3 is 13 amino acids. The CDR3 DNA reads TGTGCCAGCAGCTTAGTTTCCCCTGAAAAACTGTTTTTT. It encodes CASSLVSPEKLFF.

This clonotype showed up just a few times. The chain employs TRBV7-9 and TRBJ2-5; D not certain. CDR1 and CDR2 (germline): SEHNR, FQNEAQ (reference sequence). The CDR3 covers 12 residues. Trimming stripped 4 bases from V and 11 bases from J, with 14 bases between. The CDR3 DNA reads as TGTGCCAGCAGCTGGGGTCAAAATGAGCAGTACTTC. As protein: CASSWGQNEQYF.

This clonotype appeared many times. This chain connects TRBV12-3 or TRBV12-4 to TRBJ2-5; D remains unclear. V was shortened by 7 bases and J by 1 base, with 19 bases between the two germline ends. The CDR3 runs to 16 residues. CDR3 loop: CASTVWSVNSQETQYF. Here the CDR3 DNA reads TGTGCCAGCACCGTTTGGTCCGTCAACAGCCAAGAGACCCAGTACTTC.

This clonotype showed up many times. This sequence joins TRBV4-2 and TRBJ2-7; weak D call: TRBD1 (5 bases). Trimming took 1 base from V and 6 from J, leaving 19 bases between them. The CDR3 totals 16 residues. Germline lookup yields CDR1 LGHNA and CDR2 YNFKEQ. The CDR3 coding sequence is TGTGCCAGCAGCCAAGGGGTTGGGGCAGACCCCTCCGAGCAGTACTTC. It is translated as CASSQGVGADPSEQYF.

The V call is TRBV2, the J call TRBJ2-4, with TRBD2 matching over 8 bases. The J call may be mistaken, given a closer DNA end match to TRBJ2-5. CDR3 length equals 13 residues. Germline CDR1 reads SNHLY; CDR2 reads FYNNEI. CDR3: CAIDTSGQETQYF. The CDR3 DNA sequence: TGTGCCATTGACACTAGCGGACAAGAGACCCAGTACTTC.

The chain joins TRBV9 to TRBJ2-5; 7 bases are a match to TRBD1. V was clipped by 0 bases and J by 1 base; unmatched bases: 6. This CDR3 is 16 amino acids long. Germline V gene lookup returns CDR1 SGDLS and CDR2 YYNGEE. In nucleotides, the CDR3 is TGTGCCAGCAGCGTAGGCCTGCCAGGGGGCCAAGAGACCCAGTACTTC. As protein: CASSVGLPGGQETQYF. The full variable domain, with the rest looked up from reference TRBV9 and TRBJ2-5, is DSGVTQTPKHLITATGQRVTLRCSPRSGDLSVYWYQQSLDQGLQFLIQYYNGEERAKGNILERFSAQQFPDLHSELNLSSLELGDSALYFCASSVGLPGGQETQYFGPGTRLLVL.

The V gene is TRBV19, the J gene TRBJ1-5; perhaps TRBD1 as D (5 bases). The CDR3 extends over 15 amino acids. Germline V gene lookup returns CDR1 LNHDA and CDR2 SQIVND (reference sequence). Trimming pared 7 bases from V and 7 bases from J, leaving 20 bases between. This CDR3 is CASTIGGAAGQPQHF. The CDR3 region has the DNA TGTGCCAGTACTATCGGAGGGGCGGCGGGCCAGCCCCAGCATTTT.

Ten or more counts support this clonotype. The chain combines TRBV4-3 with TRBJ2-5; D is uncertain. Trimming left V 6 bases short and J 5 bases short, with 19 bases between. Looked up from germline, CDR1 is LGHNA and CDR2 is YSLEER. The CDR3 contains 15 residues. CDR3 sequence (DNA): TGCGCCAGCAGTCGACAAAATTCGGTGGAGGAGACCCAGTACTTC. It specifies CASSRQNSVEETQYF.

Here the CDR3 reads CSGGPLGDTGELFF. In DNA form, the CDR3 reads TGCAGCGGCGGACCCCTGGGGGACACCGGGGAGCTGTTTTTT. The V call is TRBV29-1, the J call TRBJ2-2; TRBD1 or TRBD2 may be the D gene (5 bases each). CDR1 is SQVTM, CDR2 ANQGSEA, per germline. This CDR3 comprises 14 residues. V was cut by 7 bases and J by 3 bases, with 15 bases left in between.